This TCR beta chain was recovered during a study of T-cell memory formation after mild COVID-19. Regarding the study as a whole: Memory sampled before infection contained some responding clones, suggesting cross-reactive memory joined.

The CDR3 covers 14 residues. Trimming pared 0 bases from V and 6 bases from J, leaving 11 bases between. Germline V gene lookup returns CDR1 MGHRA and CDR2 YSYEKL. TCRdb ran MiXCR on the 5' RACE reads and lists one entry per CDR3 protein. The sample lists 75,000 to 95,000 distinct CDR3 sequences; around 16% were seen once. This clonotype was counted between two and nine times. Its antigen is unknown. The chain has TRBV4-1 and TRBJ1-1; D may be TRBD1 (5 bases). The sequence was obtained from a man between 18 and 29 years old who had mild COVID-19 (a few samples of this study predate the infection). Cell type and time point are not known. Input material: PBMCs or a T cell subset sorted from them (not recorded which). CDR3 loop: CASSQEPGAPEAFF. CDR3 DNA: TGCGCCAGCAGCCAAGAGCCTGGGGCCCCTGAAGCTTTCTTT.